This T cell receptor beta chain was sequenced in a study of regulatory T cells in long-lasting Graves disease. Whole-study context: Less than 3 months of antithyroid drugs had been taken by newly diagnosed Graves' patients.

To make TCR beta libraries, researchers used iRepertoire HTBI primers and Arm-PCR of CDR3 regions. A single record per CDR3 protein comes from TCRdb applying MiXCR to the multiplex PCR reads. The data contain a few hundred thousand distinct CDR3 sequences, about 15% of them singletons. This clonotype has a count of ten or more. Time point specified: newly diagnosed GD, antithyroid drugs for less than 3 months. PBMCs provided the RNA from which the TCR library was made. CDR3 length: 14 amino acids. The germline CDR1 and CDR2 sequences are SNHLY and FYNNEI. The V gene end was trimmed by 8 bases and the J gene end by 4 bases; junction bases not matched to a gene: 10. This sample was also put to use in a study of T cells in Graves' hyperthyroidism and ophthalmopathy. That work contributes: If no ophthalmopathy progression occurred within 18 months, Graves' hyperthyroidism was stable. First-round RT-PCR with HTBI primers amplified the TCR CDR3 region.

The TCR was taken from a middle-aged woman with Graves disease. The rearrangement joins TRBV2 to TRBJ2-5, with 7 nucleotides matching TRBD2. The sample in question was peripheral blood mononuclear cells (PBMCs), obtained at new diagnosis, from a patient treated with antithyroid drugs. The CDR3 reads CASARERTGETQYF. In DNA, the CDR3 is TGTGCCAGCGCGCGGGAGCGGACCGGAGAGACCCAGTACTTC.